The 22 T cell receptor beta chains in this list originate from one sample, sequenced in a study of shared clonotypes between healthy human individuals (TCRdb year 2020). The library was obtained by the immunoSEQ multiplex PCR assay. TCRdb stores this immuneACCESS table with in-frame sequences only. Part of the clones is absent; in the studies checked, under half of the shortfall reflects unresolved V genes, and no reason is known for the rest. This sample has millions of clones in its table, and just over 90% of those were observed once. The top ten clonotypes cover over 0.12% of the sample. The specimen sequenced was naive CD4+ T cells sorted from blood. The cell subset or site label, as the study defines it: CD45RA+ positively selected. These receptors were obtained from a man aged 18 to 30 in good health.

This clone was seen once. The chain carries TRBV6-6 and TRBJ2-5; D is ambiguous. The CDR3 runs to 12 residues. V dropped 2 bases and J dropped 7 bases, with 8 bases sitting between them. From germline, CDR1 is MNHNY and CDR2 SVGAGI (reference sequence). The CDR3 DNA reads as TGTGCCAGCAGTTACGATAGTGGGACCCAGTACTTC. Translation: CASSYDSGTQYF.

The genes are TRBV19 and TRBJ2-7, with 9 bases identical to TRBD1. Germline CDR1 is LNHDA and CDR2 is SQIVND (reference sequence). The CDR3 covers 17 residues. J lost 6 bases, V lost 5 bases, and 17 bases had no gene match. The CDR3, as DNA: TGTGCCAGTAGTTCCCCCCCCGGGACAGGGTCATCAAGCGAGCAGTACTTC. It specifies CASSSPPGTGSSSEQYF.

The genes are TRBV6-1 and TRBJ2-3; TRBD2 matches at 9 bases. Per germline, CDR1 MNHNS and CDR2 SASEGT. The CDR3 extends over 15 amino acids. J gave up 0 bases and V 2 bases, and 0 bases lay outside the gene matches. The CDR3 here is CASSELAGSTDTQYF. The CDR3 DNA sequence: TGTGCCAGCAGTGAACTAGCGGGGAGCACAGATACGCAGTATTTT.

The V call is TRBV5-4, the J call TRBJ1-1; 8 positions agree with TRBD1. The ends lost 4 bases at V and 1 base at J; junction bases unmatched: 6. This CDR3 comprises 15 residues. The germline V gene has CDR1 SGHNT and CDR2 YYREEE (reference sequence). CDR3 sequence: CASSRPDRENTEAFF. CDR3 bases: TGTGCCAGCAGCCGACCGGACAGGGAGAACACTGAAGCTTTCTTT.

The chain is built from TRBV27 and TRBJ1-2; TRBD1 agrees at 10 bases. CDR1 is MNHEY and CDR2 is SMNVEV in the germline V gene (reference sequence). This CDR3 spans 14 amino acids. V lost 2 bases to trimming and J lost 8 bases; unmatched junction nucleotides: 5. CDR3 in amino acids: CASSLGGQGSGYTF. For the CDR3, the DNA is TGTGCCAGCAGTTTAGGGGGACAGGGGAGCGGCTACACCTTC.

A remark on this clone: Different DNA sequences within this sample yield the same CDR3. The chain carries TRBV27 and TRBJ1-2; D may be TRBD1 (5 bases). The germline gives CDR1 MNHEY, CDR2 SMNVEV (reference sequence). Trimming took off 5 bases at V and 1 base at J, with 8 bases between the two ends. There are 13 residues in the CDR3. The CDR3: CASSRQSNYGYTF. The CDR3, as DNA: TGTGCCAGCAGTAGACAGAGTAACTATGGCTACACCTTC.

The CDR3 is CASRPGTSGRGIQETQYF. The DNA for the CDR3 is TGTGCCAGCAGACCCGGGACTAGCGGGAGAGGGATCCAAGAGACCCAGTACTTC. The gene calls are TRBV5-4 and TRBJ2-5; TRBD2 agrees at 14 bases. This CDR3 is 18 amino acids long. Losses at the gene ends were 5 bases for V and 1 base for J; bases not matched to a gene: 10. The germline V gene has CDR1 SGHNT and CDR2 YYREEE (reference sequence).

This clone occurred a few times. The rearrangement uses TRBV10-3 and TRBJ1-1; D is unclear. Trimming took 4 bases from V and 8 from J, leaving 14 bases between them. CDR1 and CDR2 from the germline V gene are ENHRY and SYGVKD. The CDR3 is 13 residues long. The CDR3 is CAISGGGWSEAFF. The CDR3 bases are TGTGCCATCAGTGGGGGAGGATGGAGCGAAGCTTTCTTT.

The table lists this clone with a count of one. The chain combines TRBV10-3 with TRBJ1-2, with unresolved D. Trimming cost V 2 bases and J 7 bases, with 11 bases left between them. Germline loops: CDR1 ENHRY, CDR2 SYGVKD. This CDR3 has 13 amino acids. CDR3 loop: CAISEVGSRGYTF. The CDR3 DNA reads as TGTGCCATCAGTGAGGTGGGCAGCCGTGGCTACACCTTC.

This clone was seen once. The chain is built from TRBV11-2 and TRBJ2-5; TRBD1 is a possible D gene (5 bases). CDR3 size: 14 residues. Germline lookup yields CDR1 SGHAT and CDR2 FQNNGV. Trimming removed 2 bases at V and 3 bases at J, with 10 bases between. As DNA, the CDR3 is TGTGCCAGCAGCTTAACCAGGACAAAAGAGACCCAGTACTTC. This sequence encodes CASSLTRTKETQYF. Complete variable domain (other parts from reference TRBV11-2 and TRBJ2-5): EAGVAQSPRYKIIEKRQSVAFWCNPISGHATLYWYQQILGQGPKLLIQFQNNGVVDDSQLPKDRFSAERLKGVDSTLKIQPAKLEDSAVYLCASSLTRTKETQYFGPGTRLLVL.

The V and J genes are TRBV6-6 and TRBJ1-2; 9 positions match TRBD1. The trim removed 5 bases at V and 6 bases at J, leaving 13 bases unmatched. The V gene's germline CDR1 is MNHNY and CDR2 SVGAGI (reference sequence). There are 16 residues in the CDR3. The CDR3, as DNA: TGTGCCAGCAGTCGACAGGGGGGAGATAAGTTGAATGGCTACACCTTC. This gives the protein CASSRQGGDKLNGYTF.

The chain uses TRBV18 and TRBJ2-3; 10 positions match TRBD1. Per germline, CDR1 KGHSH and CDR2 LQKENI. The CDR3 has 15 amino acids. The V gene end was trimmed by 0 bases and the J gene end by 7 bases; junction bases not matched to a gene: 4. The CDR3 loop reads CASSPPGQGTNTQYF. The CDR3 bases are TGTGCCAGCTCACCACCGGGACAGGGGACCAATACGCAGTATTTT.

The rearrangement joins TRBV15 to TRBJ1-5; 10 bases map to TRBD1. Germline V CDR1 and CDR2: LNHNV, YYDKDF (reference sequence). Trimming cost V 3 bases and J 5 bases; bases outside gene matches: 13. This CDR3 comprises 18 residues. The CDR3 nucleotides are TGTGCCACCAGCAGGGAAAAACCGGGACAGGGGAGCCATCAGCCCCAGCATTTT. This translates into CATSREKPGQGSHQPQHF. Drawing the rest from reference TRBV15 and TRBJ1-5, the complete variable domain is DAMVIQNPRYQVTQFGKPVTLSCSQTLNHNVMYWYQQKSSQAPKLLFHYYDKDFNNEADTPDNFQSRRPNTSFCFLDIRSPGLGDTAMYLCATSREKPGQGSHQPQHFGDGTRLSIL.

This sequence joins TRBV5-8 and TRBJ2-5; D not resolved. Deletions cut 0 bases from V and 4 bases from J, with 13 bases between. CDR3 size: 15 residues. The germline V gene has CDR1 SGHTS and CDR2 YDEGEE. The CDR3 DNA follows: TGTGCCAGCAGCTTGGCCGGTCCAATTTCAGAGACCCAGTACTTC. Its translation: CASSLAGPISETQYF.

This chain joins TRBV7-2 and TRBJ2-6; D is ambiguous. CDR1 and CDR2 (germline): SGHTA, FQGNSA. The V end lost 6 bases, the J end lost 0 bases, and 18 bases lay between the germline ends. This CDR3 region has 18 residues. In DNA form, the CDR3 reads TGTGCCAGCAGGGACGGAGTTATCGGCGGCTCTGGGGCCAACGTCCTGACTTTC. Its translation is CASRDGVIGGSGANVLTF.

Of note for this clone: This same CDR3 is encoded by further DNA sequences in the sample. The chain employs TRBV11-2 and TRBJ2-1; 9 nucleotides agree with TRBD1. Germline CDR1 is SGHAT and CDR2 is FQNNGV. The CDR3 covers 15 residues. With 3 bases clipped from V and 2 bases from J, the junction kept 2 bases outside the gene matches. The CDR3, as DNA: TGTGCCAGCAGCTTGGGACAGGGAACCTACAATGAGCAGTTCTTC. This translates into CASSLGQGTYNEQFF.

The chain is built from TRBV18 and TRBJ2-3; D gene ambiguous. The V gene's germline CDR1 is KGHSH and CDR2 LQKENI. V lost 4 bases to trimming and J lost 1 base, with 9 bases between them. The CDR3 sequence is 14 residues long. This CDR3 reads CASSQSRGTDTQYF. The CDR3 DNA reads TGTGCCAGCTCACAGAGTCGGGGCACAGATACGCAGTATTTT.

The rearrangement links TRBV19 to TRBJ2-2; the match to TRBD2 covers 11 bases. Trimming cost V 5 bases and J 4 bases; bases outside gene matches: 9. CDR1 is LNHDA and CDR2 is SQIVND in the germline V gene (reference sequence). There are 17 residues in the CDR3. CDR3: CASSFGTSGPRTGELFF. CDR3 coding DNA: TGTGCCAGTAGTTTCGGGACTAGCGGACCTCGCACCGGGGAGCTGTTTTTT.

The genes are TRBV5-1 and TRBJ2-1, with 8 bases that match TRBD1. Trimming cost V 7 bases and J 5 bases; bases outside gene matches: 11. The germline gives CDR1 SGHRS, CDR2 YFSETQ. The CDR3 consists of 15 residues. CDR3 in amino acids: CASREGQGLDNEQFF. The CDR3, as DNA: TGCGCCAGCCGAGAAGGACAGGGCCTCGACAATGAGCAGTTCTTC.

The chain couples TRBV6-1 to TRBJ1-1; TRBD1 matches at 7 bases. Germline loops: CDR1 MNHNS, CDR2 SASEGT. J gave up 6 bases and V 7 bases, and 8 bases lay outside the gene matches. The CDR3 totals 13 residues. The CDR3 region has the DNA TGTGCCAGCACTCGGACAGGTTTCTCTGAAGCTTTCTTT. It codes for CASTRTGFSEAFF.

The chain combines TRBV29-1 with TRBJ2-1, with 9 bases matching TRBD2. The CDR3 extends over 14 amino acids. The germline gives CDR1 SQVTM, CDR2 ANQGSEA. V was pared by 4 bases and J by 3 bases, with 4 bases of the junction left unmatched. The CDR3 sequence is CSVADSGSYNEQFF. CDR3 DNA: TGCAGCGTTGCCGATAGCGGGAGCTACAATGAGCAGTTCTTC.

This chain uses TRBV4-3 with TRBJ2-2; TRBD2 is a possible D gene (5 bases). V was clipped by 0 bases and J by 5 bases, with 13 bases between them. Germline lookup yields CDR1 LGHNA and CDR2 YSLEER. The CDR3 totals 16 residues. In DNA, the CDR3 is TGCGCCAGCAGCCAAGATGTTACTAGTGAAACCGGGGAGCTGTTTTTT. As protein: CASSQDVTSETGELFF.